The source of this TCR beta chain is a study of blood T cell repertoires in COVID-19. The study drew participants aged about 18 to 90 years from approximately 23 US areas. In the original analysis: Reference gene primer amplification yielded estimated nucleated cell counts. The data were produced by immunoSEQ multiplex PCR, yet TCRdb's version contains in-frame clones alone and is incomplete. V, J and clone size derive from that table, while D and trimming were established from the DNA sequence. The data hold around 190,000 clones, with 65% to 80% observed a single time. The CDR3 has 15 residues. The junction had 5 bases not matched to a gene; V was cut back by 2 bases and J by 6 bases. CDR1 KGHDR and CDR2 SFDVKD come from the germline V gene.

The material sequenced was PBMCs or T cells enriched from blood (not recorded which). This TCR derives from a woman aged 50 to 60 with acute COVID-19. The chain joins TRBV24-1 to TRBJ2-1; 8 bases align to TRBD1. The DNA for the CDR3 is TGTGCCACCAGTGATTCGACAGGGGCTAGCAATGAGCAGTTCTTC. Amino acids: CATSDSTGASNEQFF.